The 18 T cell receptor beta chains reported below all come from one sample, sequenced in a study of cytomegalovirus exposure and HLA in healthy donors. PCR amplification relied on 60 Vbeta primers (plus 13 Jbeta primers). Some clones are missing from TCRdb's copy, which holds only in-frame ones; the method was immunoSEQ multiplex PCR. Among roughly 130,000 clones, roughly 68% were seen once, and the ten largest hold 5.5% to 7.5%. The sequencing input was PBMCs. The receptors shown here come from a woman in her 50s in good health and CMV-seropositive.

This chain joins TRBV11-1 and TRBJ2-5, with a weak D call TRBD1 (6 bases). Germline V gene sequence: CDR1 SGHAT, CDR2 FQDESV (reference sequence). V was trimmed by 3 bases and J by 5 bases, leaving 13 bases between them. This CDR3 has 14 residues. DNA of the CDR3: TGTGCCAGCAGCTTCTTGGGGGCGGGTGAGACCCAGTACTTC. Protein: CASSFLGAGETQYF.

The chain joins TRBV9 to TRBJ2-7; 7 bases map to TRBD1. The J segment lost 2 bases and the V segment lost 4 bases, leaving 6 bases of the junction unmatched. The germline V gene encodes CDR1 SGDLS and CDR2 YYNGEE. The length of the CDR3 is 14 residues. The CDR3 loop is CASSSRQGPYEQYF. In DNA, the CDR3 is TGTGCCAGCAGCTCCCGACAGGGTCCCTACGAGCAGTACTTC.

CDR3 DNA sequence: TGTGCCAGCAGCCGGGACAAAGCCTACGAGCAGTACTTC. Translated: CASSRDKAYEQYF. This chain uses TRBV6-5 with TRBJ2-7; D possibly corresponds to TRBD1 (6 bases). Trimming took off 6 bases at V and 2 bases at J, with 11 bases between the two ends. CDR1 MNHEY and CDR2 SVGAGI come from the germline V gene. The CDR3 is made up of 13 amino acids.

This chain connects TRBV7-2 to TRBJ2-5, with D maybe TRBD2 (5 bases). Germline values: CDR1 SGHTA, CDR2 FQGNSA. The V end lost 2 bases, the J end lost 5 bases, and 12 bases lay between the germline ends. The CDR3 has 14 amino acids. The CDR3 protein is CASSLILRGETQYF. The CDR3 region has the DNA TGTGCCAGCAGCTTAATCCTCAGAGGGGAGACCCAGTACTTC.

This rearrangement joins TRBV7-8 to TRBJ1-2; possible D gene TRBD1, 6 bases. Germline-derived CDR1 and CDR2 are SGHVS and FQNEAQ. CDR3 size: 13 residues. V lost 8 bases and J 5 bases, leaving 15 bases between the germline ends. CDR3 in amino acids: CASGEWTAYGYTF. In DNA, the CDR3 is TGTGCCAGCGGAGAGTGGACAGCGTATGGCTACACCTTC.

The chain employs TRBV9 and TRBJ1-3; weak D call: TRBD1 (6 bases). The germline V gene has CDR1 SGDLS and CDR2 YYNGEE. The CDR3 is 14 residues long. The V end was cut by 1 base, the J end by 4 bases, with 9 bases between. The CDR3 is CASSVTGMGNTIYF. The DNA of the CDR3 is TGTGCCAGCAGCGTAACAGGGATGGGAAACACCATATATTTT.

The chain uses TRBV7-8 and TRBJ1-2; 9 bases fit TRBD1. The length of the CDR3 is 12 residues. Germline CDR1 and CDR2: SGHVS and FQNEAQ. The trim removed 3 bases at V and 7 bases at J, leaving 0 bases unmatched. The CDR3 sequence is CASSLDRGGYTF. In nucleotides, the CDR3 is TGTGCCAGCAGCTTGGACAGGGGTGGCTACACCTTC.

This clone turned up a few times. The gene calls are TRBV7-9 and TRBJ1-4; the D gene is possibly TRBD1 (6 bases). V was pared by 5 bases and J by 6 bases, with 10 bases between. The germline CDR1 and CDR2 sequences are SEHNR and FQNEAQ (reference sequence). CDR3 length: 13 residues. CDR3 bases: TGTGCCAGCAGCCCAGGGGTTGATGAAAAACTGTTTTTT. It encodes CASSPGVDEKLFF.

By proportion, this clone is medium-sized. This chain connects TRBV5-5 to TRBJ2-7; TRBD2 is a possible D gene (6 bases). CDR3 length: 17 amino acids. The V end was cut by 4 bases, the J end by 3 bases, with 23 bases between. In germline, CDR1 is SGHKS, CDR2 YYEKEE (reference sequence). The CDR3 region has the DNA TGTGCCAGCAGCCGAACAGCGGTAGCGGAGCCCGACTACGAGCAGTACTTC. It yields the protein CASSRTAVAEPDYEQYF. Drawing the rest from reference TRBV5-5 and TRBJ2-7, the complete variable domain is DAGVTQSPTHLIKTRGQQVTLRCSPISGHKSVSWYQQVLGQGPQFIFQYYEKEERGRGNFPDRFSARQFPNYSSELNVNALLLGDSALYLCASSRTAVAEPDYEQYFGPGTRLTVT.

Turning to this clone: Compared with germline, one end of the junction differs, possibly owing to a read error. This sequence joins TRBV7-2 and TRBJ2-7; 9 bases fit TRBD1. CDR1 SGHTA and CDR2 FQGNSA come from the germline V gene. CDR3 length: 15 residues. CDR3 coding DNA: TGTGCCAGCAGCTTACCCCCGGGACAGGGATACGAGCAGCACTTC. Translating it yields CASSLPPGQGYEQHF.

The CDR3 DNA follows: TGTGCCAGCAGTTACGCGGCGGGGGGAGCCAAAAACATTCAGTACTTC. It specifies CASSYAAGGAKNIQYF. The chain uses TRBV6-6 and TRBJ2-4, with 8 bases fitting TRBD2. The CDR3 runs 16 residues. CDR1 MNHNY and CDR2 SVGAGI come from the germline V gene (reference sequence). V gave up 2 bases and J gave up 0 bases; unmatched junction bases: 3.

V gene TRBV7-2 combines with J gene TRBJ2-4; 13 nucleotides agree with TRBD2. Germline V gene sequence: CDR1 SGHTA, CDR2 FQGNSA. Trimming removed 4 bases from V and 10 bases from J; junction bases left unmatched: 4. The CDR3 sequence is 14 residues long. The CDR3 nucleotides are TGTGCCAGCAGCTCCGGACTAGCGGGGGATATTCAGTACTTC. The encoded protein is CASSSGLAGDIQYF. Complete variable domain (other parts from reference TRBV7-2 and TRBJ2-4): GAGVSQSPSNKVTEKGKDVELRCDPISGHTALYWYRQSLGQGLEFLIYFQGNSAPDKSGLPSDRFSAERTGGSVSTLTIQRTQQEDSAVYLCASSSGLAGDIQYFGAGTRLSVL.

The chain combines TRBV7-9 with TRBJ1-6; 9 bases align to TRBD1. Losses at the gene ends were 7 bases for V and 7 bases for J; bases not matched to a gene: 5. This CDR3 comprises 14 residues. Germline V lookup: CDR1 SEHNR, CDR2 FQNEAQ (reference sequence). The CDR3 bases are TGTGCCAGCACCGAGACAGGGGGGAATTCACCCCTCCACTTT. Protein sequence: CASTETGGNSPLHF. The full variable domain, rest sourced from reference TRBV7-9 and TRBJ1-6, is DTGVSQNPRHKITKRGQNVTFRCDPISEHNRLYWYRQTLGQGPEFLTYFQNEAQLEKSRLLSDRFSAERPKGSFSTLEIQRTEQGDSAMYLCASTETGGNSPLHFGNGTRLTVT.

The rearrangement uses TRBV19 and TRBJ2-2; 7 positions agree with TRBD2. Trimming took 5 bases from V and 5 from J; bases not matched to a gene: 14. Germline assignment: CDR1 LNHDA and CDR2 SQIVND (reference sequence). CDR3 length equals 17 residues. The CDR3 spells CASSLLWTNGGTGELFF. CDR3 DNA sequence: TGTGCCAGTAGTCTCCTCTGGACAAACGGGGGGACCGGGGAGCTGTTTTTT.

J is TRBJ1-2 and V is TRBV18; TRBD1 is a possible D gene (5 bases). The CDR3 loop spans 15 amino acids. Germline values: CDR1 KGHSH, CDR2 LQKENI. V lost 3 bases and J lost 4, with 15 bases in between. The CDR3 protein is CASSPGPGGTYGYTF. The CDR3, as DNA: TGTGCCAGCTCACCCGGCCCCGGGGGGACCTATGGCTACACCTTC.

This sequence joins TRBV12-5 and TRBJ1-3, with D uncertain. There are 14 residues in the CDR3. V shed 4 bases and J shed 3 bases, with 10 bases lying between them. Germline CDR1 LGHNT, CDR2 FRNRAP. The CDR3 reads CASGWGGSGNTIYF. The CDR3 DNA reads TGTGCTAGTGGTTGGGGAGGGAGTGGAAACACCATATATTTT.

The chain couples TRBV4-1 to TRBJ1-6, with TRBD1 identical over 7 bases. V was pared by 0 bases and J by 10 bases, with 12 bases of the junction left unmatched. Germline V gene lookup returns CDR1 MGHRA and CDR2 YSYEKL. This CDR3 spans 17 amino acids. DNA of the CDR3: TGCGCCAGCAGCCAAGAGGAGACAGGGAGTGGGTACTCACCCCTCCACTTT. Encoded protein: CASSQEETGSGYSPLHF.

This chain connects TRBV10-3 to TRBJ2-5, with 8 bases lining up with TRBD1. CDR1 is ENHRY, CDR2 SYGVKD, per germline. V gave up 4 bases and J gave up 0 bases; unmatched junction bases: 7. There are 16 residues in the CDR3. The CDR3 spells CAISGGTGSYQETQYF. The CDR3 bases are TGTGCCATCAGTGGAGGGACAGGCTCGTACCAAGAGACCCAGTACTTC.